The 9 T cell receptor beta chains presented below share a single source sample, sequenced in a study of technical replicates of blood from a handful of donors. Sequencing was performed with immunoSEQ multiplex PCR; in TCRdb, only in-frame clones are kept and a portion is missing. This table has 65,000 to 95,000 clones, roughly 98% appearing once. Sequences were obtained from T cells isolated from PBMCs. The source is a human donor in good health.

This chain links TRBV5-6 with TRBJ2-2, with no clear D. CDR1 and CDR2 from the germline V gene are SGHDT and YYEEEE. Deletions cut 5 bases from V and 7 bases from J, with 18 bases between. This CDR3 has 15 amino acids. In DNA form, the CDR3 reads TGTGCCAGCAGATCCGTTGGGCAGACCCTCGGGGAGCTGTTTTTT. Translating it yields CASRSVGQTLGELFF.

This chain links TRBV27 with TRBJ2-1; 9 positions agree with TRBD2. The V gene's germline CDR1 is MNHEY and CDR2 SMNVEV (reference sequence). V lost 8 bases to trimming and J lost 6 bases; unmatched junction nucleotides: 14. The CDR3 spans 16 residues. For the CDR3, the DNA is TGTGCCAGCGCTTCAAGGGCGGCGGGGGGGGGCAATGAGCAGTTCTTC. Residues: CASASRAAGGGNEQFF.

The chain's CDR3 is CASSTQGGVNYGYTF. The DNA of the CDR3 is TGTGCCAGCAGTACTCAAGGGGGGGTAAACTATGGCTACACCTTC. The rearrangement uses TRBV6-6 and TRBJ1-2; D is possibly TRBD1 (6 bases). Trimming left V 5 bases short and J 2 bases short, with 15 bases between. The V gene's germline CDR1 is MNHNY and CDR2 SVGAGI (reference sequence). This CDR3 has 15 residues.

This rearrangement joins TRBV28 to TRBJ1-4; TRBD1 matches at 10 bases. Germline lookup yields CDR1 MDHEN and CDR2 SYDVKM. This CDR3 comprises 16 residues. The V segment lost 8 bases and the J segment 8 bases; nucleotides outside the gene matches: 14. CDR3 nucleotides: TGTGCCAGCCTAGACAGGGGGCGACTTAGTGGAGAAAAACTGTTTTTT. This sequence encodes CASLDRGRLSGEKLFF.

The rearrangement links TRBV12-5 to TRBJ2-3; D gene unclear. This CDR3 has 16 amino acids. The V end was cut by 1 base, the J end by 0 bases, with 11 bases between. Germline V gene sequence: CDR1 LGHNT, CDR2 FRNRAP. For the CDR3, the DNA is TGTGCTAGTGGTTTGGATGCGCGGTCTAGCACAGATACGCAGTATTTT. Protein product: CASGLDARSSTDTQYF. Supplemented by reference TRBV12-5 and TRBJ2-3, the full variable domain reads DARVTQTPRHKVTEMGQEVTMRCQPILGHNTVFWYRQTMMQGLELLAYFRNRAPLDDSGMPKDRFSAEMPDATLATLKIQPSEPRDSAVYFCASGLDARSSTDTQYFGPGTRLTVL.

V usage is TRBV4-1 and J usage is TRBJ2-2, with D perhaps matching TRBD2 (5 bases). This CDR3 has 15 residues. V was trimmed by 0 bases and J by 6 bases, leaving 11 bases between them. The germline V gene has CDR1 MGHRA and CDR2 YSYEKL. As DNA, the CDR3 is TGCGCCAGCAGCCAAGACGTACAGAGGGCCGGGGAGCTGTTTTTT. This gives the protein CASSQDVQRAGELFF.

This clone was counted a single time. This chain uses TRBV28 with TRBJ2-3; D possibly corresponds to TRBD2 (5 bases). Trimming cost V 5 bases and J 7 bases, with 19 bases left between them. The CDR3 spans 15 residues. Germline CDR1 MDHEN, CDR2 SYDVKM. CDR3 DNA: TGTGCCAGCAGTGAAAAGGACCGGGGTAGAAATACGCAGTATTTT. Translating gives CASSEKDRGRNTQYF.

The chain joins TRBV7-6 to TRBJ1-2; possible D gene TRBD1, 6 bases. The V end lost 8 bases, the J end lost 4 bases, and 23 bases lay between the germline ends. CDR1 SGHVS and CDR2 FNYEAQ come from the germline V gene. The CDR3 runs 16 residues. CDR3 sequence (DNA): TGTGCCAGCGGACCCTCTGAACAGGGATCCCTCTATGGCTACACCTTC. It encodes CASGPSEQGSLYGYTF.

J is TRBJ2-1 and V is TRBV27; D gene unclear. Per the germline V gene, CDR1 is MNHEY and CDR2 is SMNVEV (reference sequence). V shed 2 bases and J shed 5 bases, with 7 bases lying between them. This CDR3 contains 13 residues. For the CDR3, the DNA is TGTGCCAGCAGTTTAGGTGGCCACAATGAGCAGTTCTTC. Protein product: CASSLGGHNEQFF.